The next 31 T cell receptor beta chains were all read from a single sample in a study of radiation and T cells in renal cell carcinoma. Sequenced by immunoSEQ multiplex PCR; TCRdb stores in-frame clones only, minus some. Of around 180,000 clones detected, 88% appear once; the ten largest clones hold 11%. This sample's time point: blood 4 weeks post-SBRT, at nephrectomy. As for treatment: 15 Gy SBRT to primary tumor, nephrectomy 4 weeks later. The source was blood, collected from a patient whose treatment included radiotherapy and nephrectomy. These receptors were obtained from a woman in her fifties or sixties with renal cell carcinoma.

This clone was found a few times. The chain has TRBV27 and TRBJ1-3; D call uncertain. This CDR3 is 14 amino acids long. From germline, CDR1 is MNHEY and CDR2 SMNVEV (reference sequence). The ends were cut back, 2 bases at V and 2 bases at J, with 7 bases in the middle. This CDR3 reads CASSLGITGNTIYF. CDR3 nucleotides: TGTGCCAGCAGTTTAGGTATAACTGGAAACACCATATATTTT.

The chain uses TRBV7-2 and TRBJ1-2; D unclear. V was trimmed by 1 base and J by 4 bases, leaving 4 bases between them. In germline, CDR1 is SGHTA, CDR2 FQGNSA. The CDR3 is made up of 12 amino acids. The CDR3 loop is CASSLVGYGYTF. CDR3 nucleotides: TGTGCCAGCAGCTTAGTTGGCTATGGCTACACCTTC.

This chain connects TRBV5-6 to TRBJ1-5, with a weak D call TRBD1 (5 bases). V was shortened by 4 bases and J by 4 bases, with 18 bases between the two germline ends. The length of the CDR3 is 16 residues. The germline gives CDR1 SGHDT, CDR2 YYEEEE. In DNA, the CDR3 is TGTGCCAGCAGCGAAAACCCGGGACGGCGAAATCAGCCCCAGCATTTT. Its protein is CASSENPGRRNQPQHF. The variable domain in full, with the rest retrieved from reference TRBV5-6 and TRBJ1-5, is DAGVTQSPTHLIKTRGQQVTLRCSPKSGHDTVSWYQQALGQGPQFIFQYYEEEERQRGNFPDRFSGHQFPNYSSELNVNALLLGDSALYLCASSENPGRRNQPQHFGDGTRLSIL.

The gene calls are TRBV18 and TRBJ1-6, with D possibly being TRBD1 (6 bases). V was pared by 3 bases and J by 3 bases, with 9 bases between. There are 15 residues in the CDR3. The germline CDR1 and CDR2 sequences are KGHSH and LQKENI. The CDR3 region is CASSPDRNYNSPLHF. The CDR3 bases are TGTGCCAGCTCACCCGACAGGAACTATAATTCACCCCTCCACTTT.

In this sample, this clone turned up a few times. The chain employs TRBV2 and TRBJ1-2; D unresolved. V lost 5 bases to trimming and J lost 2 bases, with 15 bases between them. CDR3 length: 15 amino acids. CDR1 SNHLY and CDR2 FYNNEI come from the germline V gene. The CDR3 loop is CASSRGRVLNYGYTF. CDR3 DNA: TGTGCCAGCAGTCGCGGACGAGTCCTCAACTATGGCTACACCTTC.

The DNA of the CDR3 is TGTGCCAGCAGCCCAGACAGGGGGCGAGACCAGGGTGGCTACACCTTC. Translated, it gives CASSPDRGRDQGGYTF. V gene TRBV7-6 combines with J gene TRBJ1-2, with 10 bases aligning to TRBD1. Germline V gene lookup returns CDR1 SGHVS and CDR2 FNYEAQ. CDR3 length: 16 amino acids. The V segment lost 5 bases and the J segment 7 bases; nucleotides outside the gene matches: 13. The complete variable domain, with remaining parts taken from reference TRBV7-6 and TRBJ1-2, reads GAGVSQSPRYKVTKRGQDVALRCDPISGHVSLYWYRQALGQGPEFLTYFNYEAQQDKSGLPNDRFSAERPEGSISTLTIQRTEQRDSAMYRCASSPDRGRDQGGYTFGSGTRLTVV.

The CDR3 here is CASSLQPGTQFF. The CDR3 nucleotides read TGTGCCAGCAGCCTTCAACCGGGAACACAGTTCTTC. The chain carries TRBV7-3 and TRBJ2-1; a possible D gene is TRBD2 (5 bases). This CDR3 comprises 12 residues. Germline V CDR1 and CDR2: SGHTA, FQGTGA. Trimming cost V 5 bases and J 13 bases, with 15 bases left between them.

The chain has TRBV18 and TRBJ1-1; perhaps TRBD1 as D (6 bases). Germline CDR1 KGHSH, CDR2 LQKENI. This CDR3 is built from 14 residues. V lost 4 bases, J lost 1 base, and 10 bases lay in between. The CDR3, as DNA: TGTGCCAGCTCACTTGGACAGCGGAACACTGAAGCTTTCTTT. Translated: CASSLGQRNTEAFF.

This clone has only one observation. The chain employs TRBV6-5 and TRBJ2-2; 9 bases match TRBD1. This CDR3 region has 15 residues. The V and J ends lost 6 bases and 3 bases, in that order; junction bases with no gene match: 5. Germline V CDR1 and CDR2: MNHEY, SVGAGI. In nucleotides, the CDR3 is TGTGCCAGCAGAATAGACAGGGGGGACACCGGGGAGCTGTTTTTT. Its translation is CASRIDRGDTGELFF.

This chain joins TRBV9 and TRBJ2-3, with 8 bases lining up with TRBD1. Per the germline V gene, CDR1 is SGDLS and CDR2 is YYNGEE. CDR3 length equals 15 residues. Germline trimming cut 0 bases from V and 0 bases from J; bases unmatched to any gene: 0. The CDR3 coding sequence is TGTGCCAGCAGCGTAGGGGACAGGAGCACAGATACGCAGTATTTT. Encoded protein: CASSVGDRSTDTQYF.

The rearrangement links TRBV5-5 to TRBJ2-6; 9 bases are a match to TRBD1. CDR3 length: 17 residues. In germline, CDR1 is SGHKS, CDR2 YYEKEE (reference sequence). With 4 bases clipped from V and 1 base from J, the junction kept 6 bases outside the gene matches. The CDR3: CASSARQGESGANVLTF. The CDR3, as DNA: TGTGCCAGCAGCGCGAGACAGGGGGAGTCTGGGGCCAACGTCCTGACTTTC.

The rearrangement joins TRBV5-1 to TRBJ2-5; tentatively, D is TRBD1 (6 bases). This CDR3 region has 14 residues. With 2 bases removed from V and 7 bases from J, the gap between germline ends came to 15 bases. Germline values: CDR1 SGHRS, CDR2 YFSETQ. The CDR3: CASSLGQSSGTQYF. CDR3 nucleotide sequence: TGCGCCAGCAGCTTAGGACAGAGCTCGGGGACCCAGTACTTC.

The chain has TRBV4-3 and TRBJ2-3; D may be TRBD2 (6 bases). Germline V gene lookup returns CDR1 LGHNA and CDR2 YSLEER. V was pared by 0 bases and J by 5 bases, with 15 bases between. CDR3 length: 16 residues. CDR3 in amino acids: CASSQDLRGRGDTQYF. The DNA of the CDR3 is TGCGCCAGCAGCCAAGACTTGCGGGGACGCGGAGATACGCAGTATTTT.

The V gene is TRBV5-4, the J gene TRBJ1-2; the match to TRBD1 covers 11 bases. J was trimmed by 6 bases and V by 3 bases; bases with no gene match: 7. Germline V gene lookup returns CDR1 SGHNT and CDR2 YYREEE (reference sequence). The CDR3 has 15 amino acids. CDR3 DNA: TGTGCCAGCAGCTCCGGGACAGGGGGTCCGGATGGCTACACCTTC. Translated, it gives CASSSGTGGPDGYTF.

The chain combines TRBV7-2 with TRBJ1-2, with TRBD1 matching 12 bases. CDR3 size: 17 residues. With V trimmed by 5 bases and J by 8 bases, 15 bases remained unmatched. The germline CDR1 and CDR2 sequences are SGHTA and FQGNSA. This CDR3 is CASSPPGPGQGAGGYTF. Written as DNA, the CDR3 is TGTGCCAGCAGCCCCCCCGGCCCGGGACAGGGGGCTGGGGGCTACACCTTC.

V usage is TRBV5-1 and J usage is TRBJ1-1; D gene uncertain. This CDR3 comprises 13 residues. Germline CDR1 reads SGHRS; CDR2 reads YFSETQ. The ends were cut back, 1 base at V and 2 bases at J, with 6 bases in the middle. The CDR3 is CASSLFSNTEAFF. The CDR3 coding sequence is TGCGCCAGCAGCTTGTTCAGCAACACTGAAGCTTTCTTT.

The J gene is TRBJ2-2, the V gene TRBV5-6; 10 bases are shared with TRBD1. The CDR3 covers 15 residues. In germline, CDR1 is SGHDT, CDR2 YYEEEE. With 4 bases clipped from V and 4 bases from J, the junction kept 4 bases outside the gene matches. The CDR3 DNA is TGTGCCAGCAGCATGACAGGGGGCTCCACCGGGGAGCTGTTTTTT. It encodes CASSMTGGSTGELFF. The whole variable domain, remainder taken from reference TRBV5-6 and TRBJ2-2, is DAGVTQSPTHLIKTRGQQVTLRCSPKSGHDTVSWYQQALGQGPQFIFQYYEEEERQRGNFPDRFSGHQFPNYSSELNVNALLLGDSALYLCASSMTGGSTGELFFGEGSRLTVL.

The chain employs TRBV5-1 and TRBJ2-7; D is unclear. CDR3 length equals 16 residues. The germline V gene encodes CDR1 SGHRS and CDR2 YFSETQ. V was cut by 0 bases and J by 5 bases, with 18 bases left in between. CDR3 region: CASSLEGSSRIDEQYF. In DNA form, the CDR3 reads TGCGCCAGCAGCTTGGAGGGTTCGTCACGTATCGACGAGCAGTACTTC.

The chain uses TRBV5-6 and TRBJ2-5, with TRBD2 matching 7 bases. This CDR3 comprises 13 residues. The germline V gene has CDR1 SGHDT and CDR2 YYEEEE. J was trimmed by 4 bases and V by 1 base; bases with no gene match: 1. The CDR3 sequence is CASSLPSGETQYF. CDR3 DNA sequence: TGTGCCAGCAGCTTGCCTAGCGGAGAGACCCAGTACTTC.

This rearrangement joins TRBV19 to TRBJ2-1; D remains ambiguous. Germline values: CDR1 LNHDA, CDR2 SQIVND (reference sequence). Trimming cost V 7 bases and J 0 bases, with 16 bases left between them. CDR3 size: 16 residues. The DNA of the CDR3 is TGTGCCAGTACCCCACGGGCCCTCAGCTCCTACAATGAGCAGTTCTTC. Its protein product is CASTPRALSSYNEQFF.

The V and J genes are TRBV5-1 and TRBJ2-7, with D perhaps being TRBD1 or TRBD2 (6 bases each). The V and J ends lost 5 bases and 0 bases respectively, with 9 bases between them. CDR1 SGHRS and CDR2 YFSETQ come from the germline V gene. The CDR3 runs 13 residues. The CDR3 sequence is CASSPGASYEQYF. The CDR3 coding sequence is TGCGCCAGCAGTCCGGGGGCCTCCTACGAGCAGTACTTC.

The chain uses TRBV27 and TRBJ1-1; D is perhaps TRBD1 (5 bases). Germline V gene data show CDR1 as MNHEY and CDR2 as SMNVEV (reference sequence). The V gene lost 9 bases and the J gene lost 3 bases, with 20 bases spanning the gap. The CDR3 has 15 amino acids. CDR3: CASWDFGRWDTEAFF. For the CDR3, the DNA is TGTGCCAGTTGGGACTTTGGGCGCTGGGACACTGAAGCTTTCTTT.

The chain has TRBV7-2 and TRBJ1-2; possible D gene TRBD1, 5 bases. CDR1 SGHTA and CDR2 FQGNSA come from the germline V gene. V was pared by 5 bases and J by 7 bases, with 11 bases between. The CDR3 spans 12 residues. The CDR3, as DNA: TGTGCCAGCAGCGTGGACATACGTGGCTACACCTTC. Its protein product is CASSVDIRGYTF. Supplemented by reference TRBV7-2 and TRBJ1-2, the full variable domain reads GAGVSQSPSNKVTEKGKDVELRCDPISGHTALYWYRQSLGQGLEFLIYFQGNSAPDKSGLPSDRFSAERTGGSVSTLTIQRTQQEDSAVYLCASSVDIRGYTFGSGTRLTVV.

This chain links TRBV18 with TRBJ1-2, with D hard to call. Germline CDR1 and CDR2: KGHSH and LQKENI. The CDR3 length is 11 residues. V shed 3 bases and J shed 8 bases, with 7 bases lying between them. Here the CDR3 DNA reads TGTGCCAGCTCACCCTCGGACGGCTACACCTTC. This sequence encodes CASSPSDGYTF. The whole variable domain, filled in from reference TRBV18 and TRBJ1-2, reads NAGVMQNPRHLVRRRGQEARLRCSPMKGHSHVYWYRQLPEEGLKFMVYLQKENIIDESGMPKERFSAEFPKEGPSILRIQQVVRGDSAAYFCASSPSDGYTFGSGTRLTVV.

The chain couples TRBV6-5 to TRBJ1-2, with D possibly matching TRBD1 (5 bases). Germline-derived CDR1 and CDR2 are MNHEY and SVGAGI. This CDR3 has 15 residues. V lost 5 bases, J lost 5 bases, and 18 bases lay in between. The CDR3 coding sequence is TGTGCCAGCAGTCTAACAGGCACAGGCTGGTATGGCTACACCTTC. Protein: CASSLTGTGWYGYTF.

This clone has a handful of counts. V and J are TRBV7-9 and TRBJ2-7; D is uncertain. CDR1 and CDR2 from the germline V gene are SEHNR and FQNEAQ (reference sequence). V dropped 5 bases and J dropped 3 bases, with 11 bases sitting between them. The length of the CDR3 is 13 residues. CDR3 sequence: CASSNVLDYEQYF. The CDR3 DNA is TGTGCCAGCAGCAACGTCCTGGACTACGAGCAGTACTTC.

This chain links TRBV7-2 with TRBJ1-1; 9 nucleotides match TRBD1. V lost 5 bases and J lost 3; bases outside the gene matches: 1. The CDR3 loop spans 13 amino acids. Germline assignment: CDR1 SGHTA and CDR2 FQGNSA. The CDR3 region has the DNA TGTGCCAGCAGCCGGGACAGGGACACTGAAGCTTTCTTT. Its translation is CASSRDRDTEAFF.

The genes are TRBV19 and TRBJ1-5, with D maybe TRBD1 (6 bases). The germline V and J ends were trimmed by 5 bases and 0 bases, with 17 bases remaining between them. The germline V gene has CDR1 LNHDA and CDR2 SQIVND (reference sequence). The CDR3 consists of 17 residues. CDR3 coding DNA: TGTGCCAGTAGTCCTCCTACAGGGATTTATAGCAATCAGCCCCAGCATTTT. This sequence encodes CASSPPTGIYSNQPQHF.

The chain recombines TRBV4-3 with TRBJ1-2; the D gene is possibly TRBD1 (5 bases). Trimming took off 2 bases at V and 8 bases at J, with 18 bases between the two ends. This CDR3 spans 15 amino acids. CDR1 is LGHNA, CDR2 YSLEER, per germline. CDR3 nucleotides: TGCGCCAGCAGCCAATTAGTCCACCAGGGCTTGGGCTACACCTTC. The encoded protein is CASSQLVHQGLGYTF.

This chain joins TRBV7-9 and TRBJ2-3; the D call may be TRBD1 or TRBD2 (5 bases each). Trimming removed 4 bases at V and 2 bases at J, with 7 bases between. Germline V gene lookup returns CDR1 SEHNR and CDR2 FQNEAQ (reference sequence). This CDR3 has 13 amino acids. The CDR3 loop reads CASSYGTTDTQYF. For the CDR3, the DNA is TGTGCCAGCAGCTACGGGACCACAGATACGCAGTATTTT.

The chain couples TRBV5-8 to TRBJ1-6; 7 positions match TRBD1. With 4 bases clipped from V and 6 bases from J, the junction kept 13 bases outside the gene matches. This CDR3 is 17 amino acids long. Germline V gives CDR1 SGHTS, CDR2 YDEGEE. CDR3 in DNA: TGTGCCAGCAGCCGGGACAGTGGGGTACTCGTTAATTCACCCCTCCACTTT. This sequence encodes CASSRDSGVLVNSPLHF.